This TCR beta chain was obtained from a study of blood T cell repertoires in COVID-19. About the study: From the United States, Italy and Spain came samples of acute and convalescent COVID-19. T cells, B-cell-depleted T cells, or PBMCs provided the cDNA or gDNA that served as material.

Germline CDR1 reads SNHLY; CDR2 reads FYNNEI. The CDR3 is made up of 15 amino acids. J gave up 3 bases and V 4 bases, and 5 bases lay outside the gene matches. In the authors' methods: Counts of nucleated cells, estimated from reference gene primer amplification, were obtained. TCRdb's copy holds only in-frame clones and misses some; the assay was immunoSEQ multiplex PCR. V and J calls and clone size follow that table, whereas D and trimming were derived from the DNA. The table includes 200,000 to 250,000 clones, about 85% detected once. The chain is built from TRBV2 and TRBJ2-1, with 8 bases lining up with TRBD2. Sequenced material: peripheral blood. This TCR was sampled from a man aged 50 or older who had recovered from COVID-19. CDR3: CASSVASGFYNEQFF. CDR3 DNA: TGTGCCAGCAGTGTGGCTAGCGGGTTCTACAATGAGCAGTTCTTC.